This T cell receptor (beta chain) is drawn from a study of molecular identifiers for immune sequencing clone quantification. The V and J ends lost 2 bases and 2 bases respectively, with 9 bases between them. Germline CDR1 and CDR2: MGHRA and YSYEKL. This CDR3 is built from 14 residues. Study observations and caveats: Highly expanded clones may be undercounted when identical TCR molecules share barcodes.

From the PCR reads, TCRdb called clonotypes with MiXCR, one entry per CDR3 protein. The table lists about 510,000 distinct CDR3 sequences, about a fifth of them singletons. On this clonotype: The antigen remains undetermined.

The source is a human donor in good health. Some libraries in this study had Jurkat cell RNA spiked in. The rearrangement links TRBV4-1 to TRBJ1-1; maybe TRBD1 (6 bases). Source material: naive CD8+ T cells from blood, with Jurkat cell RNA spiked in. Noted subset: FACS-sorted CD8+CD4-CCR7+CD45RA+ naive T cells. CDR3 bases: TGCGCCAGCAGCCAAACCAGGGGAAACACTGAAGCTTTCTTT. This codes for CASSQTRGNTEAFF.